Below, 27 T cell receptor beta chains from the same sample are listed, as sequenced in a study of blood T cell repertoires in COVID-19. The table came from immunoSEQ multiplex PCR; TCRdb's copy has only in-frame clones and leaves some out. Among 650,000 to 800,000 clones, 85% to 90% were seen once, and the ten largest hold roughly 0.25%. Sequences were obtained from peripheral blood. The receptors originated from a woman aged 18-30 years with acute or convalescent COVID-19.

This clone was recorded once. The chain couples TRBV6-5 to TRBJ1-1; possible D gene TRBD1, 5 bases. Trimming shortened V by 4 bases and J by 3 bases, and 6 bases separated the two germline ends. This CDR3 spans 12 amino acids. The germline CDR1 and CDR2 sequences are MNHEY and SVGAGI. The DNA of the CDR3 is TGTGCCAGCAGTTCAGGGTACACTGAAGCTTTCTTT. It translates to CASSSGYTEAFF.

This clone is a singleton in its sample. The CDR3: CASRRQGSSTDTQYF. The DNA of the CDR3 is TGTGCCAGCAGGCGACAGGGCTCTAGCACAGATACGCAGTATTTT. The V call is TRBV5-4, the J call TRBJ2-3, with 7 bases lining up with TRBD1. The CDR3 covers 15 residues. Germline values: CDR1 SGHNT, CDR2 YYREEE (reference sequence). V shed 5 bases, J shed 0 bases, and the junction held 6 bases outside the gene matches.

The chain carries TRBV5-1 and TRBJ1-2; D not certain. V lost 0 bases to trimming and J lost 5 bases, with 14 bases between them. The CDR3 contains 15 residues. Germline V CDR1 and CDR2: SGHRS, YFSETQ. The CDR3 protein is CASSLELGGGYGYTF. CDR3 coding DNA: TGCGCCAGCAGCTTGGAGCTGGGAGGCGGGTATGGCTACACCTTC.

The J gene is TRBJ2-6, the V gene TRBV7-9; D might be TRBD1 (6 bases). The CDR3 is 15 residues long. V lost 1 base to trimming and J lost 7 bases, with 11 bases between them. Germline CDR1 is SEHNR and CDR2 is FQNEAQ (reference sequence). This chain's CDR3 is CASSLEGGTANVLTF. CDR3 DNA: TGTGCCAGCAGCTTAGAAGGGGGTACAGCCAACGTCCTGACTTTC.

V usage is TRBV27 and J usage is TRBJ1-2; weak D call: TRBD1 (5 bases). The ends were cut back, 4 bases at V and 7 bases at J, with 13 bases in the middle. The germline CDR1 and CDR2 sequences are MNHEY and SMNVEV (reference sequence). This CDR3 comprises 13 residues. The DNA of the CDR3 is TGTGCCAGCAGTTCACCCCGACAGTTTGGCTACACCTTC. Translated, it gives CASSSPRQFGYTF.

The V and J genes are TRBV7-9 and TRBJ1-6; D not resolved. The V and J ends lost 3 bases and 10 bases respectively, with 10 bases between them. CDR3 length: 13 residues. Germline V gene sequence: CDR1 SEHNR, CDR2 FQNEAQ (reference sequence). This chain's CDR3 is CASSLDEGSPLHF. In nucleotides, the CDR3 is TGTGCCAGCAGCTTGGATGAGGGCTCACCCCTCCACTTT.

The chain is built from TRBV6-5 and TRBJ1-1; 7 positions agree with TRBD1. CDR1 and CDR2 from the germline V gene are MNHEY and SVGAGI. CDR3 length: 14 residues. The V gene end was trimmed by 2 bases and the J gene end by 4 bases; junction bases not matched to a gene: 4. Here the CDR3 reads CASSYVRQGTEAFF. The CDR3, as DNA: TGTGCCAGCAGTTACGTGAGACAGGGCACTGAAGCTTTCTTT.

Comment on this clone: The sample contains more than one DNA sequence encoding this CDR3. This chain connects TRBV7-3 to TRBJ2-2; perhaps TRBD1 as D (5 bases). Germline V gene lookup returns CDR1 SGHTA and CDR2 FQGTGA. Deletions cut 8 bases from V and 0 bases from J, with 10 bases between. The CDR3 is 14 amino acids. CDR3 loop: CASSLGANTGELFF. The CDR3 DNA follows: TGTGCCAGCTCCCTAGGGGCGAACACCGGGGAGCTGTTTTTT. The complete variable domain, with remaining parts taken from reference TRBV7-3 and TRBJ2-2, reads GAGVSQTPSNKVTEKGKYVELRCDPISGHTALYWYRQSLGQGPEFLIYFQGTGAADDSGLPNDRFFAVRPEGSVSTLKIQRTERGDSAVYLCASSLGANTGELFFGEGSRLTVL.

This chain uses TRBV10-3 with TRBJ2-3; D perhaps matches TRBD1 (5 bases). The V gene lost 3 bases and the J gene lost 0 bases, with 16 bases spanning the gap. The CDR3 consists of 17 residues. CDR1 is ENHRY, CDR2 SYGVKD, per germline. The CDR3 bases are TGTGCCATCAGTGACGCCTGGGGCGGCACTAGCACAGATACGCAGTATTTT. Its translation is CAISDAWGGTSTDTQYF.

CDR3 sequence (DNA): TGTGCCAGCAGTTTTGCTGGGACAGGCACCTACAATGAGCAGTTCTTC. Protein product: CASSFAGTGTYNEQFF. The chain combines TRBV27 with TRBJ2-1, with 8 bases matching TRBD1. V gave up 3 bases and J gave up 2 bases; unmatched junction bases: 6. The CDR3 runs 16 residues. Germline CDR1 is MNHEY and CDR2 is SMNVEV (reference sequence).

The J gene is TRBJ2-3, the V gene TRBV2, with a weak D call TRBD2 (5 bases). The CDR3 sequence is 11 residues long. From germline, CDR1 is SNHLY and CDR2 FYNNEI. The V end lost 6 bases, the J end lost 7 bases, and 8 bases lay between the germline ends. Here the CDR3 reads CASRLGHTQYF. CDR3 DNA sequence: TGTGCCAGCAGACTAGGACATACGCAGTATTTT.

The chain employs TRBV30 and TRBJ1-6, with D possibly TRBD1 on 6 matching bases. Germline V gene lookup returns CDR1 GTSNPN and CDR2 SVGIG (reference sequence). V lost 0 bases and J lost 9, with 21 bases in between. The CDR3 spans 17 residues. The DNA for the CDR3 is TGTGCCTGGAGTGTCTCCTGGAACAGGGTAGGGCGTTCACCCCTCCACTTT. Translating gives CAWSVSWNRVGRSPLHF.

The chain uses TRBV4-3 and TRBJ2-2; 7 positions agree with TRBD2. V lost 1 base and J lost 0; bases outside the gene matches: 5. This CDR3 is built from 17 residues. Germline V gene lookup returns CDR1 LGHNA and CDR2 YSLEER. DNA of the CDR3: TGCGCCAGCAGCCAAGGTTGGCTAGCGGCGAACACCGGGGAGCTGTTTTTT. This translates into CASSQGWLAANTGELFF.

V usage is TRBV2 and J usage is TRBJ2-1, with TRBD1 identical over 7 bases. V shed 6 bases and J 7 bases; nucleotides not matched to a gene: 9. Germline CDR1 is SNHLY and CDR2 is FYNNEI. CDR3 length: 14 residues. CDR3 in DNA: TGTGCCAGCAGAGGGCAGGGGGATCTAAATGAGCAGTTCTTC. This codes for CASRGQGDLNEQFF.

The V and J genes are TRBV3-1 (or the pseudogene TRBV3-2) and TRBJ1-2; possible D gene TRBD1, 5 bases. Trimming removed 4 bases from V and 4 bases from J, with 10 bases in between. In germline, CDR1 is LGHDT, CDR2 YNNKEL (reference sequence). The CDR3 contains 13 residues. The CDR3 DNA reads as TGTGCCAGCAGCCCAGGGAGGGGCTATGGCTACACCTTC. Translation gives CASSPGRGYGYTF.

The chain is built from TRBV15 and TRBJ2-5; D not certain. Germline V CDR1 and CDR2: LNHNV, YYDKDF (reference sequence). The CDR3 has 16 amino acids. Between the trimmed V and J ends, which lost 0 bases and 2 bases, there was a span of 13 bases. The CDR3 is CATSRDWLAVQETQYF. CDR3 DNA: TGTGCCACCAGCAGAGATTGGTTGGCAGTACAAGAGACCCAGTACTTC.

The chain combines TRBV3-1 (or the pseudogene TRBV3-2) with TRBJ1-6, with unresolved D. The CDR3 consists of 14 residues. CDR1 and CDR2 (germline): LGHDT, YNNKEL (reference sequence). Trimming removed 2 bases from V and 12 bases from J, with 14 bases in between. This CDR3 is CASSQSGSMGPLHF. The CDR3 nucleotides read TGTGCCAGCAGCCAATCGGGGTCCATGGGACCCCTCCACTTT.

V gene TRBV7-8 combines with J gene TRBJ2-7; maybe TRBD1 (5 bases). The V gene's germline CDR1 is SGHVS and CDR2 FQNEAQ. Trimming pared 2 bases from V and 2 bases from J, leaving 19 bases between. The length of the CDR3 is 17 residues. DNA of the CDR3: TGTGCCAGCAGCTTAACCTCCTCAGGGAAGACCACCTACGAGCAGTACTTC. Encoded protein: CASSLTSSGKTTYEQYF.

This rearrangement joins TRBV5-1 to TRBJ1-3; 7 bases are a match to TRBD1. Germline V gene sequence: CDR1 SGHRS, CDR2 YFSETQ. V lost 0 bases to trimming and J lost 9 bases; unmatched junction nucleotides: 9. This CDR3 region has 15 residues. This CDR3 reads CASSLATGRYGTIYF. The CDR3 bases are TGCGCCAGCAGCTTGGCGACAGGGAGGTATGGCACCATATATTTT.

The sample holds one count of this clone. CDR3 loop: CASSVGGGGPNEQFF. The CDR3 DNA reads TGTGCCAGCAGCGTAGGAGGCGGGGGGCCCAATGAGCAGTTCTTC. V and J are TRBV9 and TRBJ2-1; 8 positions match TRBD2. J was trimmed by 6 bases and V by 0 bases; bases with no gene match: 5. Looked up from germline, CDR1 is SGDLS and CDR2 is YYNGEE. This CDR3 has 15 residues.

V is TRBV30 and J is TRBJ1-4, with 11 bases that match TRBD1. Germline V gene sequence: CDR1 GTSNPN, CDR2 SVGIG (reference sequence). The CDR3 has 16 residues. With 4 bases clipped from V and 7 bases from J, the junction kept 11 bases outside the gene matches. The CDR3 here is CAWKPPDRGPSEKLFF. Written as DNA, the CDR3 is TGTGCCTGGAAACCCCCGGACAGGGGGCCGAGTGAAAAACTGTTTTTT.

The rearrangement joins TRBV5-1 to TRBJ2-3, with TRBD2 matching over 11 bases. The J segment lost 3 bases and the V segment lost 9 bases, leaving 9 bases of the junction unmatched. The CDR3 covers 15 residues. Germline V gene sequence: CDR1 SGHRS, CDR2 YFSETQ. The CDR3 DNA reads TGCGCCACCACTCCGCTAGCGGGGGGAACAGATACGCAGTATTTT. Amino acid sequence: CATTPLAGGTDTQYF. Full variable domain (remainder filled in from reference TRBV5-1 and TRBJ2-3): KAGVTQTPRYLIKTRGQQVTLSCSPISGHRSVSWYQQTPGQGLQFLFEYFSETQRNKGNFPGRFSGRQFSNSRSEMNVSTLELGDSALYLCATTPLAGGTDTQYFGPGTRLTVL.

The chain is built from TRBV28 and TRBJ1-1, with D unresolved. Trimming removed 3 bases at V and 2 bases at J, with 10 bases between. Germline V gives CDR1 MDHEN, CDR2 SYDVKM. The length of the CDR3 is 14 residues. The CDR3 nucleotides are TGTGCCAGCAGTTTTAGGCGGTCTAACACTGAAGCTTTCTTT. Its translation: CASSFRRSNTEAFF.

The chain combines TRBV7-9 with TRBJ1-5; possible D gene TRBD1, 5 bases. This CDR3 region has 19 residues. Germline V gene data show CDR1 as SEHNR and CDR2 as FQNEAQ (reference sequence). V lost 2 bases, J lost 6 bases, and 26 bases lay in between. CDR3 loop: CASSLSISSGIRRGQPQHF. In nucleotides, the CDR3 is TGTGCCAGCAGCTTATCGATCTCGTCAGGGATCCGGAGGGGTCAGCCCCAGCATTTT.

The chain couples TRBV4-3 to TRBJ2-7, with 8 nucleotides matching TRBD1. Germline trimming cut 4 bases from V and 5 bases from J; bases unmatched to any gene: 4. CDR3 length: 13 residues. Germline CDR1 is LGHNA and CDR2 is YSLEER. The CDR3 DNA follows: TGCGCCAGCAGCCGACAGGGGATGAACGAGCAGTACTTC. It is translated as CASSRQGMNEQYF.

In its sample, this clone was seen a few times. The rearrangement joins TRBV4-1 to TRBJ1-2; the match to TRBD1 covers 10 bases. Germline lookup yields CDR1 MGHRA and CDR2 YSYEKL. CDR3 length: 15 residues. The V segment lost 0 bases and the J segment 7 bases; nucleotides outside the gene matches: 5. The CDR3 sequence is CASSQDGQGVRGYTF. DNA of the CDR3: TGCGCCAGCAGCCAAGACGGACAGGGGGTTCGTGGCTACACCTTC.

CDR3 coding DNA: TGTGCCAGCAGCTACAGGGACAGGAACACTGAAGCTTTCTTT. It encodes CASSYRDRNTEAFF. This chain uses TRBV3-1 (or the pseudogene TRBV3-2) with TRBJ1-1; 7 bases agree with TRBD1. J gave up 1 base and V 5 bases, and 4 bases lay outside the gene matches. CDR1 is LGHDT and CDR2 is YNNKEL in the germline V gene (reference sequence). The CDR3 is made up of 14 amino acids.